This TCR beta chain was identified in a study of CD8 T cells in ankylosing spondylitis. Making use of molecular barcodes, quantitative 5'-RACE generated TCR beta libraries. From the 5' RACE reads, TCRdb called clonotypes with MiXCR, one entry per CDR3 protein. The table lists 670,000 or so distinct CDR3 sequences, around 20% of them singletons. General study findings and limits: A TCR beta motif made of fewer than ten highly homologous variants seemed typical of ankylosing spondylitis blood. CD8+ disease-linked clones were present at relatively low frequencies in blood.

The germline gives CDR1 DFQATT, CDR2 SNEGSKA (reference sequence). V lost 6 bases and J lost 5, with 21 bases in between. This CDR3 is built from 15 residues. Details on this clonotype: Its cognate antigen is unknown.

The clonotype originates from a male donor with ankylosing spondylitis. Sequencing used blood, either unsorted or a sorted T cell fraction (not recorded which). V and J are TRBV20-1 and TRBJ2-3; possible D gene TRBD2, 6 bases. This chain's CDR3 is CSAPRRIGTGDTQYF. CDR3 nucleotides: TGCAGTGCCCCCAGACGAATTGGGACTGGAGATACGCAGTATTTT.